Following are 24 T cell receptor beta chains from one sample sequenced in a study of blood T cell repertoires in COVID-19. Sequencing was performed with immunoSEQ multiplex PCR; in TCRdb, only in-frame clones are kept and a portion is missing. The data hold about 180,000 clones, with 80% to 85% observed a single time. The sequencing sample was made of peripheral blood. The origin of the receptors is a woman aged 55 to 70 with acute or convalescent COVID-19.

In DNA form, the CDR3 reads TGTGCCAGCAGTTCAGGAAACTACGAGCAGTACTTC. It specifies CASSSGNYEQYF. The gene calls are TRBV28 and TRBJ2-7; D unclear. This CDR3 is 12 amino acids long. Between the trimmed V and J ends, which lost 4 bases and 3 bases, there was a span of 7 bases. Germline V gene sequence: CDR1 MDHEN, CDR2 SYDVKM.

The chain has TRBV9 and TRBJ1-1; the D gene is possibly TRBD1 (5 bases). The V end lost 1 base, the J end lost 5 bases, and 15 bases lay between the germline ends. The CDR3 length is 15 residues. Germline CDR1 is SGDLS and CDR2 is YYNGEE. This chain's CDR3 is CASSVISQGKTEAFF. The CDR3 coding sequence is TGTGCCAGCAGCGTAATCTCCCAGGGAAAGACTGAAGCTTTCTTT. Variable domain in full (rest from reference TRBV9 and TRBJ1-1): DSGVTQTPKHLITATGQRVTLRCSPRSGDLSVYWYQQSLDQGLQFLIQYYNGEERAKGNILERFSAQQFPDLHSELNLSSLELGDSALYFCASSVISQGKTEAFFGQGTRLTVV.

The chain joins TRBV19 to TRBJ1-2, with no clear D. V was pared by 3 bases and J by 2 bases, with 4 bases between. Germline CDR1 LNHDA, CDR2 SQIVND (reference sequence). The CDR3 loop spans 12 amino acids. In DNA, the CDR3 is TGTGCCAGTAGTATTCAGAACTATGGCTACACCTTC. It yields the protein CASSIQNYGYTF.

The V gene is TRBV5-6, the J gene TRBJ2-4; D is perhaps TRBD2 (5 bases). Trimming cost V 5 bases and J 4 bases, with 19 bases left between them. This CDR3 has 16 residues. Germline CDR1 reads SGHDT; CDR2 reads YYEEEE. The CDR3 here is CASRPLDGRGKNIQYF. The CDR3 DNA is TGTGCCAGCAGACCGTTGGATGGAAGAGGGAAAAACATTCAGTACTTC. Complete variable domain (other parts from reference TRBV5-6 and TRBJ2-4): DAGVTQSPTHLIKTRGQQVTLRCSPKSGHDTVSWYQQALGQGPQFIFQYYEEEERQRGNFPDRFSGHQFPNYSSELNVNALLLGDSALYLCASRPLDGRGKNIQYFGAGTRLSVL.

The chain is built from TRBV7-6 and TRBJ2-2, with TRBD2 matching 8 bases. The germline V gene encodes CDR1 SGHVS and CDR2 FNYEAQ. This CDR3 is 15 amino acids long. Trimming at V came to 5 bases and at J to 7 bases, leaving 9 bases not matched to a gene. CDR3: CASSPPGLVNGELFF. The CDR3 nucleotides are TGTGCCAGCAGCCCTCCGGGACTAGTAAACGGGGAGCTGTTTTTT.

The CDR3 region has the DNA TGTGCCAGCAGTTCACAGGGAGGGGGAAACACTGAAGCTTTCTTT. It specifies CASSSQGGGNTEAFF. The J gene is TRBJ1-1, the V gene TRBV6-5, with D perhaps TRBD1 (6 bases). With 4 bases removed from V and 2 bases from J, the gap between germline ends came to 14 bases. This CDR3 is 15 amino acids long. Germline V gene lookup returns CDR1 MNHEY and CDR2 SVGAGI.

The chain joins TRBV7-2 to TRBJ2-1, with a possible D match to TRBD2 (5 bases). The CDR3 is 15 amino acids. Germline V gene data show CDR1 as SGHTA and CDR2 as FQGNSA. The V end was cut by 2 bases, the J end by 7 bases, with 15 bases between. For the CDR3, the DNA is TGTGCCAGCAGCTTACCTCTTTTTAGGAGGAATGAGCAGTTCTTC. It yields the protein CASSLPLFRRNEQFF.

The V call is TRBV2, the J call TRBJ2-2, with 8 bases fitting TRBD2. CDR3 length equals 13 residues. V lost 7 bases and J lost 6; bases outside the gene matches: 4. Germline V gene lookup returns CDR1 SNHLY and CDR2 FYNNEI. Here the CDR3 DNA reads TGTGCCAGCATCCGGGGGGGTCCCGGGGAGCTGTTTTTT. Protein product: CASIRGGPGELFF.

The V call is TRBV4-1, the J call TRBJ1-2; TRBD1 matches 9 bases. J was trimmed by 4 bases and V by 4 bases; bases with no gene match: 7. Germline CDR1 MGHRA, CDR2 YSYEKL. The CDR3 has 15 residues. The CDR3 reads CASSPGTGGSYGYTF. CDR3 sequence (DNA): TGCGCCAGCAGCCCTGGAACAGGGGGCAGCTATGGCTACACCTTC.

This rearrangement joins TRBV6-5 to TRBJ2-7; 9 nucleotides align to TRBD1. From germline, CDR1 is MNHEY and CDR2 SVGAGI. The CDR3 runs 13 residues. After removal of 8 bases from V and 3 bases from J, the junction contained 5 bases not matched to a gene. CDR3 sequence (DNA): TGTGCCAGCCAATCGGACAGGGGCTACGAGCAGTACTTC. This gives the protein CASQSDRGYEQYF.

The V call is TRBV3-1 (or the pseudogene TRBV3-2), the J call TRBJ2-7, with 7 bases aligning to TRBD1. The CDR3 spans 13 residues. Germline CDR1 and CDR2: LGHDT and YNNKEL (reference sequence). V lost 6 bases and J lost 4; bases outside the gene matches: 6. CDR3: CASRRTGPYEQYF. In DNA form, the CDR3 reads TGTGCCAGCAGACGGACAGGACCTTACGAGCAGTACTTC.

V gene TRBV5-5 combines with J gene TRBJ2-1, with 9 bases identical to TRBD2. This CDR3 is built from 17 residues. The V gene end was trimmed by 5 bases and the J gene end by 4 bases; junction bases not matched to a gene: 13. The germline gives CDR1 SGHKS, CDR2 YYEKEE (reference sequence). The CDR3 DNA follows: TGTGCCAGCAGTCCGGTTGGGTCTAGCGGGGATTACAATGAGCAGTTCTTC. Translation: CASSPVGSSGDYNEQFF. The full variable domain, completed using reference TRBV5-5 and TRBJ2-1, is DAGVTQSPTHLIKTRGQQVTLRCSPISGHKSVSWYQQVLGQGPQFIFQYYEKEERGRGNFPDRFSARQFPNYSSELNVNALLLGDSALYLCASSPVGSSGDYNEQFFGPGTRLTVL.

The table lists this clone with a few counts. This sequence joins TRBV3-1 (or the pseudogene TRBV3-2) and TRBJ1-3; 7 bases line up with TRBD1. The CDR3 runs 17 residues. CDR1 LGHDT and CDR2 YNNKEL come from the germline V gene (reference sequence). Losses at the gene ends were 0 bases for V and 5 bases for J; bases not matched to a gene: 10. CDR3 loop: CASSQENRQGRRNTIYF. For the CDR3, the DNA is TGTGCCAGCAGCCAAGAGAACAGACAGGGCCGTAGAAACACCATATATTTT.

The chain combines TRBV27 with TRBJ1-4; TRBD1 matches at 9 bases. CDR3 size: 16 residues. The germline CDR1 and CDR2 sequences are MNHEY and SMNVEV (reference sequence). Germline trimming cut 5 bases from V and 8 bases from J; bases unmatched to any gene: 12. The CDR3 loop is CASSIWTGTGLEKLFF. In DNA, the CDR3 is TGTGCCAGCAGTATCTGGACCGGGACAGGGTTGGAAAAACTGTTTTTT. Looking up the rest from reference TRBV27 and TRBJ1-4 gives the full variable domain: EAQVTQNPRYLITVTGKKLTVTCSQNMNHEYMSWYRQDPGLGLRQIYYSMNVEVTDKGDVPEGYKVSRKEKRNFPLILESPSPNQTSLYFCASSIWTGTGLEKLFFGSGTQLSVL.

This chain uses TRBV12-3 or TRBV12-4 with TRBJ2-5; the D is unclear. Trimming took off 5 bases at V and 4 bases at J, with 5 bases between the two ends. The CDR3 spans 11 residues. The CDR3 DNA reads as TGTGCCAGCAGTCCCCGAGAGACCCAGTACTTC. It is translated as CASSPRETQYF.

CDR3 residues: CASSQKLTGDNQPQHF. The CDR3 coding sequence is TGCGCCAGCAGCCAAAAACTGACAGGGGACAATCAGCCCCAGCATTTT. The chain is built from TRBV4-1 and TRBJ1-5; 8 bases line up with TRBD1. V shed 2 bases, J shed 3 bases, and the junction held 6 bases outside the gene matches. The CDR3 totals 16 residues. The germline V gene encodes CDR1 MGHRA and CDR2 YSYEKL.

Only a few counts were recorded for this clone. The chain uses TRBV15 and TRBJ1-4, with unresolved D. This CDR3 is built from 14 residues. Germline assignment: CDR1 LNHNV and CDR2 YYDKDF (reference sequence). With 8 bases removed from V and 3 bases from J, the gap between germline ends came to 13 bases. In DNA, the CDR3 is TGTGCCACCCAGAGGATGGGAGCTAATGAAAAACTGTTTTTT. Protein product: CATQRMGANEKLFF.

This rearrangement joins TRBV5-1 to TRBJ1-1, with D possibly matching TRBD1 (5 bases). The CDR3 loop spans 13 amino acids. Germline V gene data show CDR1 as SGHRS and CDR2 as YFSETQ. Trimming shortened V by 4 bases and J by 4 bases, and 11 bases separated the two germline ends. The CDR3 DNA reads TGCGCCAGCAGCGAGCTTCAGGGCACTGAAGCTTTCTTT. Its translation: CASSELQGTEAFF. The variable domain in full, completed from reference TRBV5-1 and TRBJ1-1, reads KAGVTQTPRYLIKTRGQQVTLSCSPISGHRSVSWYQQTPGQGLQFLFEYFSETQRNKGNFPGRFSGRQFSNSRSEMNVSTLELGDSALYLCASSELQGTEAFFGQGTRLTVV.

CDR3 residues: CASRTPRVAYNEQFF. CDR3 DNA sequence: TGTGCCAGCAGAACTCCTCGGGTGGCCTACAATGAGCAGTTCTTC. The chain couples TRBV27 to TRBJ2-1; no clear D. The CDR3 loop spans 15 amino acids. Germline V gives CDR1 MNHEY, CDR2 SMNVEV (reference sequence). Trimming removed 6 bases from V and 2 bases from J, with 14 bases in between.

The chain has TRBV11-1 and TRBJ2-5; TRBD2 might be the D (7 bases). Trimming stripped 0 bases from V and 6 bases from J, with 14 bases between. The CDR3 length is 15 residues. CDR1 is SGHAT and CDR2 is FQDESV in the germline V gene (reference sequence). CDR3 sequence: CASSLAGGPGKTQYF. CDR3 nucleotide sequence: TGTGCCAGCAGCTTAGCGGGGGGGCCCGGGAAGACCCAGTACTTC.

CDR3 nucleotides: TGTGCCAGCAGCGTAGGGCAAAATGAGCAGTTCTTC. This gives the protein CASSVGQNEQFF. The genes are TRBV9 and TRBJ2-1; D remains unclear. Trimming shortened V by 0 bases and J by 7 bases, and 5 bases separated the two germline ends. There are 12 residues in the CDR3. Looked up from germline, CDR1 is SGDLS and CDR2 is YYNGEE. The variable domain in full, with the rest retrieved from reference TRBV9 and TRBJ2-1, is DSGVTQTPKHLITATGQRVTLRCSPRSGDLSVYWYQQSLDQGLQFLIQYYNGEERAKGNILERFSAQQFPDLHSELNLSSLELGDSALYFCASSVGQNEQFFGPGTRLTVL.

The chain employs TRBV7-2 and TRBJ2-2; 9 nucleotides line up with TRBD1. There are 15 residues in the CDR3. Germline-derived CDR1 and CDR2 are SGHTA and FQGNSA. With V trimmed by 1 base and J by 6 bases, 3 bases remained unmatched. CDR3 nucleotide sequence: TGTGCCAGCAGCTTAGTAGGACAGGGGTCCGGGGAGCTGTTTTTT. Translation gives CASSLVGQGSGELFF.

The chain employs TRBV7-2 and TRBJ2-2, with 7 positions matching TRBD1. V lost 4 bases to trimming and J lost 0 bases; unmatched junction nucleotides: 5. Per germline, CDR1 SGHTA and CDR2 FQGNSA. This CDR3 region has 16 residues. The CDR3 DNA sequence: TGTGCCAGCAGCTATGACAGGGCTTCGAACACCGGGGAGCTGTTTTTT. Its protein is CASSYDRASNTGELFF.

This clone was recorded only once. The rearrangement uses TRBV5-1 and TRBJ2-7, with 8 bases matching TRBD1. Germline values: CDR1 SGHRS, CDR2 YFSETQ. Trimming cost V 0 bases and J 6 bases; bases outside gene matches: 11. The CDR3 has 16 residues. The CDR3: CASSLGGGQGAVEQYF. Here the CDR3 DNA reads TGCGCCAGCAGCTTGGGTGGAGGGCAGGGGGCGGTCGAGCAGTACTTC. Full variable domain (remainder filled in from reference TRBV5-1 and TRBJ2-7): KAGVTQTPRYLIKTRGQQVTLSCSPISGHRSVSWYQQTPGQGLQFLFEYFSETQRNKGNFPGRFSGRQFSNSRSEMNVSTLELGDSALYLCASSLGGGQGAVEQYFGPGTRLTVT.